The sequence of this TCR beta chain was determined in a study of blood T cell repertoires in COVID-19. As for the study in general: The origin of the acute and convalescent COVID-19 samples was the United States, Italy and Spain.

This CDR3 is built from 15 residues. Germline V lookup: CDR1 MNHEY, CDR2 SVGAGI. V shed 6 bases, J shed 6 bases, and the junction held 9 bases outside the gene matches. Source study methods: Nucleated cell number was recorded as an estimate derived from reference gene primer amplification. Clones were sequenced by immunoSEQ multiplex PCR, and TCRdb holds only the in-frame ones, with some missing. That table is the source of V, J and clone size, and D and trimming were worked out from the DNA. In the table there are under 200,000 clones, around 86% of which are singletons. Sample: peripheral blood. The chain joins TRBV6-5 to TRBJ2-2, with 8 positions matching TRBD1. This sequence originates from a man between 65 and 85 years old who had recovered from COVID-19. This CDR3 is CASSPTGAPPGELFF. The CDR3 DNA follows: TGTGCCAGCAGCCCGACAGGGGCCCCCCCCGGGGAGCTGTTTTTT.